Listed below are T cell receptor beta chains from one sample, sequenced in a study of control samples from healthy donors and cancer patients. This table comes from immunoSEQ multiplex PCR, and its TCRdb copy is limited to in-frame clones, with some not included. Found here are roughly 120,000 clones, about nine tenths of them singletons; the top ten hold 7.8%. Specimen: blood. Receptors originate from a woman in her late teens or twenties in good health. The CDR3 runs from the conserved cysteine through the conserved F or W. The order of the fields is CDR3 protein, CDR3 DNA, clone size, D gene, J gene, V gene. The D gene is left open where the match is weak. Some rows mark clone size as missing; the rest say once, few, many or name a class of expanded clone.

CASRARATEAFF TGTGCCAGCAGGGCCAGGGCCACTGAAGCTTTCTTT once . TRBJ1-1 TRBV12-3/TRBV12-4
CASSLPRRGGSRYEQYF TGCGCCAGCAGCTTGCCGCGGCGGGGGGGAAGTCGGTACGAGCAGTACTTC . TRBD2 TRBJ2-7 TRBV5-1
CASSIGRGTEAFF TGTGCCAGTAGTATTGGAAGGGGCACTGAAGCTTTCTTT . . TRBJ1-1 TRBV19
CASSYSGSNTEAFF TGTGCCAGCAGTTACTCAGGGTCGAACACTGAAGCTTTCTTT . . TRBJ1-1 TRBV6-5
CASSLTSGRNTGELFF TGTGCCAGCAGCTTAACTAGCGGGAGGAACACCGGGGAGCTGTTTTTT . TRBD2 TRBJ2-2 TRBV7-2
CASSVLGSANQPQHF TGTGCCAGCTCAGTCCTGGGCAGCGCCAATCAGCCCCAGCATTTT . . TRBJ1-5 TRBV18
CSPRLVGSETQYF TGCAGCCCACGCTTAGTGGGTTCAGAGACCCAGTACTTC . . TRBJ2-5 TRBV29-1
CASSRQGANYGYTF TGTGCCAGCAGCAGACAGGGCGCTAACTATGGCTACACCTTC . TRBD1 TRBJ1-2 TRBV6-5
CASSPQGLNRKTQYF TGTGCCAGCAGCCCACAGGGCCTCAACCGAAAGACCCAGTACTTC once . TRBJ2-5 TRBV3-1/TRBV3-2
CASSQDWTSGINEQFF TGTGCCAGCAGCCAAGACTGGACTAGCGGGATCAATGAGCAGTTCTTC . TRBD2 TRBJ2-1 TRBV4-2
CASSPEGGRESPLHF TGTGCCAGCAGTCCCGAGGGTGGACGAGAGTCACCCCTCCACTTT . . TRBJ1-6 TRBV28
CAFGPAGGGEQYF TGTGCCTTTGGACCAGCGGGAGGAGGCGAGCAGTACTTC . TRBD2 TRBJ2-7 TRBV5-6
CASSLRSGTEAFF TGTGCCAGCAGCTTAAGGTCAGGCACTGAAGCTTTCTTT . . TRBJ1-1 TRBV7-3
CASLVRGRSYNEQFF TGTGCCAGCCTCGTCCGGGGGCGCTCCTACAATGAGCAGTTCTTC . . TRBJ2-1 TRBV6-5
CASSLAWTAETQYF TGTGCCAGCAGCTTAGCGTGGACAGCAGAGACCCAGTACTTC . . TRBJ2-5 TRBV7-2
CASSYNVYEQYF TGTGCCAGCAGTTATAACGTCTACGAGCAGTACTTC . . TRBJ2-7 TRBV6-2/TRBV6-3
CASSQATGIPYEQYF TGTGCCAGCAGCCAAGCTACAGGGATCCCCTACGAGCAGTACTTC few . TRBJ2-7 TRBV4-2
CASSPAGDYGYTF TGTGCCAGCTCACCAGCCGGGGATTATGGCTACACCTTC . . TRBJ1-2 TRBV18
CAISQTSGSEQYF TGTGCCATCAGTCAGACTAGCGGGAGCGAGCAGTACTTC . TRBD2 TRBJ2-7 TRBV10-3
CASSHPGTSGGAQLTDTQYF TGTGCCAGCAGCCATCCCGGGACTAGCGGGGGGGCCCAACTCACAGATACGCAGTATTTT . TRBD2 TRBJ2-3 TRBV4-2
CASSFREWYGNQPQHF TGTGCCAGCAGTTTCAGAGAGTGGTATGGCAATCAGCCCCAGCATTTT once . TRBJ1-5 TRBV28
CASSYLGLPAYEQYF TGTGCCAGCAGTTATCTCGGACTGCCTGCCTACGAGCAGTACTTC . . TRBJ2-7 TRBV6-5